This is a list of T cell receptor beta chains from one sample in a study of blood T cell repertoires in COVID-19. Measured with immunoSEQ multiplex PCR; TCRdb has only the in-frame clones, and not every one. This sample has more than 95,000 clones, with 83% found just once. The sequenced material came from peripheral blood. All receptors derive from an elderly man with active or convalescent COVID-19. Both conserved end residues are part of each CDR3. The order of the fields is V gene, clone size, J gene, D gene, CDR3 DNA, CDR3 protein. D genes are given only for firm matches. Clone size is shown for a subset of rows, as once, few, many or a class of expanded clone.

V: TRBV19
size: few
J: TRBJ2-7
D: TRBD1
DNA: TGTGCCAGTAGTATAGGGTTGGGACAGTACGAGCAGTACTTC
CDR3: CASSIGLGQYEQYF

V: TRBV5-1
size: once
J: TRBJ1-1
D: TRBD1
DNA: TGCGCCAGCAGCTTGATGACAGGGGCGAACACTGAAGCTTTCTTT
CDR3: CASSLMTGANTEAFF

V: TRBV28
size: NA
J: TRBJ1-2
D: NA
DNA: TGTGCCAGCAGTTTAGAAGGAGCGGGGTATGGCTACACCTTC
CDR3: CASSLEGAGYGYTF

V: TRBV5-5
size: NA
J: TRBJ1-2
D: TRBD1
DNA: TGTGCCAGCAGCTTGGCCGGACAGGCAATGGATGGCTACACCTTC
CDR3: CASSLAGQAMDGYTF

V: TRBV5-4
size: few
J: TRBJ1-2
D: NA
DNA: TGTGCCAGCAGCGTCGGACTTGATCCTTATGGCTACACCTTC
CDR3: CASSVGLDPYGYTF

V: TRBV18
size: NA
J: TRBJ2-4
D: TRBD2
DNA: TGTGCCAGCTCACCGCGGGAGGTGACTTTCAAAAACATTCAGTACTTC
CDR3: CASSPREVTFKNIQYF

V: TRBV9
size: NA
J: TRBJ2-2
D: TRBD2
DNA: TGTGCCAGCAGCGTAGTTAGCGGGGGTGGCACCGGGGAGCTGTTTTTT
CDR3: CASSVVSGGGTGELFF

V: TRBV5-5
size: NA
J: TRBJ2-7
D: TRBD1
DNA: TGTGCCAGCAGCTTGGCAAGACAGGGGGCCTACGAGCAGTACTTC
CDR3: CASSLARQGAYEQYF

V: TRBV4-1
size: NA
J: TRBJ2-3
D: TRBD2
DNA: TGCGCCAGCAGCCAAGATGCGGAGCGGGGGCTCACAGATACGCAGTATTTT
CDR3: CASSQDAERGLTDTQYF

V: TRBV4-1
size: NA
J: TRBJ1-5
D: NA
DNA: TGCGCCAGCAGCCAAGACATGACTTATAGCAATCAGCCCCAGCATTTT
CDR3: CASSQDMTYSNQPQHF

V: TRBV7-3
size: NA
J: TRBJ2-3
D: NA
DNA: TGTGCCAGCAGCTCCGTAAGCACAGATACGCAGTATTTT
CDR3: CASSSVSTDTQYF